The source of this TCR beta chain is a study of cytomegalovirus exposure and HLA in healthy donors. Turning to the study itself: When 350 to 500 donors were genotyped, roughly 82% of them were found to fall in the Caucasian-associated ancestry cluster. General observations from the study: When a later analysis compared HLA-associated TCR beta chains with equally common others, the HLA-associated chains turned out to be more clonally expanded and to have lower generation probabilities. Some public TCRs appeared in many individuals, while most sequences were rare.

V shed 3 bases and J 2 bases; nucleotides not matched to a gene: 10. This CDR3 is 17 amino acids long. Germline assignment: CDR1 MRHNA and CDR2 SNTAGT. For this clone: Its antigen is not known.

PCR employed 60 Vbeta and 13 Jbeta primers. Repertoires were generated with immunoSEQ multiplex PCR, while TCRdb's copy carries only in-frame clones and drops some. The sample consists of around 200,000 clones, 65% to 80% of them appearing once. The clonotype was recovered from a man aged 50-59 years in good health and CMV-seronegative. Sample: PBMCs. The V and J genes are TRBV6-4 and TRBJ1-2; 9 nucleotides match TRBD1. CDR3 region: CASSERSPGQGNYGYTF. Here the CDR3 DNA reads TGTGCCAGCAGTGAACGCTCGCCGGGACAGGGAAACTATGGCTACACCTTC.